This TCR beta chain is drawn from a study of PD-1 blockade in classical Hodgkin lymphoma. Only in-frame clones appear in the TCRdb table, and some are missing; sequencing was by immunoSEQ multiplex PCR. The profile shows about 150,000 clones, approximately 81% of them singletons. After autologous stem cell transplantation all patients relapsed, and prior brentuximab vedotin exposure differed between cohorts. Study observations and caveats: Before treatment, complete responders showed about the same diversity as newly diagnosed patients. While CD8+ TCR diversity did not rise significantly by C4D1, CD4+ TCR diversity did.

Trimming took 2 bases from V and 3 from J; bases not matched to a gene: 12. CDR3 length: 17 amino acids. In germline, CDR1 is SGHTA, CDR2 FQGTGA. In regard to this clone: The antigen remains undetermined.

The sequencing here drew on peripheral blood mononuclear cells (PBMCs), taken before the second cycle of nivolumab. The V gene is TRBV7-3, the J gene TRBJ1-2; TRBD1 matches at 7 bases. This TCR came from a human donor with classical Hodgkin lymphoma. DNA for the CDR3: TGTGCCAGCAGCTTAGGTGAGGGACAGTCTAAATACTATGGCTACACCTTC. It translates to CASSLGEGQSKYYGYTF.